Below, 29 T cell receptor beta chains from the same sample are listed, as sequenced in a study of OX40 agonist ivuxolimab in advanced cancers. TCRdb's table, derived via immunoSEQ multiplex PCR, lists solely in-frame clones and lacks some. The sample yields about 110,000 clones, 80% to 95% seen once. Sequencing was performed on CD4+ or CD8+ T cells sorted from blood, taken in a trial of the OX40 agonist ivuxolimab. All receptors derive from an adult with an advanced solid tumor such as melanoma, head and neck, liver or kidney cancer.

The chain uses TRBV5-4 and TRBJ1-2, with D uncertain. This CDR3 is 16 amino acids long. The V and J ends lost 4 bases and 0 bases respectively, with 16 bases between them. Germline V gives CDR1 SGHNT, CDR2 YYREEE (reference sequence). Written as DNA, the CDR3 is TGTGCCAGCAGCCCCCGACCGGAGGAAACTAACTATGGCTACACCTTC. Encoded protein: CASSPRPEETNYGYTF.

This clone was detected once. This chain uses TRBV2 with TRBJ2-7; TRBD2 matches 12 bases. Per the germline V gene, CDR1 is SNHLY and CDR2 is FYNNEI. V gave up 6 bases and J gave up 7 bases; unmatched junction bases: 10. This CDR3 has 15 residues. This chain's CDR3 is CASSIPTSGSGEQYF. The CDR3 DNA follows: TGTGCCAGCAGCATCCCGACTAGCGGGAGCGGGGAGCAGTACTTC.

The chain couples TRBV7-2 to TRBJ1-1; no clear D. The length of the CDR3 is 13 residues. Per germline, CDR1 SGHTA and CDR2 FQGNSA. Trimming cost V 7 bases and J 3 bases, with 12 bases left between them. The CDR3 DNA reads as TGTGCCAGCACCACTGGGCTCGACACTGAAGCTTTCTTT. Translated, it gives CASTTGLDTEAFF.

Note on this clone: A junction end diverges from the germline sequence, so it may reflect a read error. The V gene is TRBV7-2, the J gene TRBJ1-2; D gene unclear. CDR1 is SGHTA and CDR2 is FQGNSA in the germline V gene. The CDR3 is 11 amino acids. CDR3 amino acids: CASSPRTDLAF. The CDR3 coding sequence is TGTGCCAGCAGCCCAAGGACCGATCTCGCCTTC.

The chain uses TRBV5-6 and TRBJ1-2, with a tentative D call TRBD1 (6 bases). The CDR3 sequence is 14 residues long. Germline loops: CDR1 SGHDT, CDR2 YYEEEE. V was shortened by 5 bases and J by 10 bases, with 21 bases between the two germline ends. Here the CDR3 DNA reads TGTGCCAGCAGTTTTGGATCAGGGGCGAAAGCCTACACCTTC. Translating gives CASSFGSGAKAYTF.

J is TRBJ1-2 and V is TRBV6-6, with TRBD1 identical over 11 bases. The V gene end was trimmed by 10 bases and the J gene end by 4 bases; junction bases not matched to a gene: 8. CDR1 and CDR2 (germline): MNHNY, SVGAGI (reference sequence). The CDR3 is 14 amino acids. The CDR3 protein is CATADRGLFYGYTF. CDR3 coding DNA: TGTGCCACCGCGGACAGGGGGCTGTTCTATGGCTACACCTTC.

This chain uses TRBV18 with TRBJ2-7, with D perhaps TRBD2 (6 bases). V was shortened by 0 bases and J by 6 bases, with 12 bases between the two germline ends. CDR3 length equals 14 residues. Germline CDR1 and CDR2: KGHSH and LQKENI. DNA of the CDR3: TGTGCCAGCTCACCACCAGGAGGGGTGGGCGAGCAGTACTTC. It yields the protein CASSPPGGVGEQYF.

The chain's CDR3 is CASSYRAVSMGYTF. CDR3 coding DNA: TGTGCCAGCAGTTACAGGGCGGTTTCTATGGGCTACACCTTC. The chain employs TRBV6-5 and TRBJ1-2, with D unclear. CDR3 size: 14 residues. Between the trimmed V and J ends, which lost 2 bases and 8 bases, there was a span of 15 bases. Germline V gene data show CDR1 as MNHEY and CDR2 as SVGAGI.

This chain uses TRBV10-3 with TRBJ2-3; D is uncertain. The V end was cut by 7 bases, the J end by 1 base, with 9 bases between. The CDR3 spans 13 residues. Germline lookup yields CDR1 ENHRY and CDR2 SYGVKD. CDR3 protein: CAINLGGTDTQYF. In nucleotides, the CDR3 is TGTGCCATCAACCTAGGAGGCACAGATACGCAGTATTTT.

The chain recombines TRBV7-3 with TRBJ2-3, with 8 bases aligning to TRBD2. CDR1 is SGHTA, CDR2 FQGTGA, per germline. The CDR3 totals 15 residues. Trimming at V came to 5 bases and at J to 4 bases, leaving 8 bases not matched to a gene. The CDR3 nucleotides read TGTGCCAGCAGCCCCCGCAGCGGGGGCGCAGATACGCAGTATTTT. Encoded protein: CASSPRSGGADTQYF.

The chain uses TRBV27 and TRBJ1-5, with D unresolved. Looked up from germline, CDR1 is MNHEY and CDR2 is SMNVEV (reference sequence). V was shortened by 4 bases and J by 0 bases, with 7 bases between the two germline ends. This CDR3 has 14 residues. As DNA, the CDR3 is TGTGCCAGCAGTTCGCTGTATAGCAATCAGCCCCAGCATTTT. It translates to CASSSLYSNQPQHF.

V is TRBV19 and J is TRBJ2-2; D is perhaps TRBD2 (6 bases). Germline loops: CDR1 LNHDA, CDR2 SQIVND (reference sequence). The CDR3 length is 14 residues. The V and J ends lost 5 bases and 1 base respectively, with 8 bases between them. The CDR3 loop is CASSSGVNTGELFF. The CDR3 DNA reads TGTGCCAGTAGTTCGGGGGTGAACACCGGGGAGCTGTTTTTT. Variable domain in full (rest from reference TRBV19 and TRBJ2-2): DGGITQSPKYLFRKEGQNVTLSCEQNLNHDAMYWYRQDPGQGLRLIYYSQIVNDFQKGDIAEGYSVSREKKESFPLTVTSAQKNPTAFYLCASSSGVNTGELFFGEGSRLTVL.

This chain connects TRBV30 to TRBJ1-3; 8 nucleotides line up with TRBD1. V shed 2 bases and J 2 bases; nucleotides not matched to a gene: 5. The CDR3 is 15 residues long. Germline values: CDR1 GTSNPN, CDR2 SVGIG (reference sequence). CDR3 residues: CAWSSVRGPGNTIYF. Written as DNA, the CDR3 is TGTGCCTGGAGTTCCGTCAGGGGGCCTGGAAACACCATATATTTT.

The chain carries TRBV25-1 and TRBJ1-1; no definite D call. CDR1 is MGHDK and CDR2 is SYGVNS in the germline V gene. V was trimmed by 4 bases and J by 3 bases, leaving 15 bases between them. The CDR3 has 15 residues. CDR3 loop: CASSAQTFEDTEAFF. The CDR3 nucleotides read TGTGCCAGCAGTGCCCAGACTTTCGAGGACACTGAAGCTTTCTTT.

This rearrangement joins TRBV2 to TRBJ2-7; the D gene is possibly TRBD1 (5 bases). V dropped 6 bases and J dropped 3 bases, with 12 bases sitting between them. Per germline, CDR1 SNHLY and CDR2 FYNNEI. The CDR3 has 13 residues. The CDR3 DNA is TGTGCCAGCAGGGACAAAACATTCTACGAGCAGTACTTC. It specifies CASRDKTFYEQYF.

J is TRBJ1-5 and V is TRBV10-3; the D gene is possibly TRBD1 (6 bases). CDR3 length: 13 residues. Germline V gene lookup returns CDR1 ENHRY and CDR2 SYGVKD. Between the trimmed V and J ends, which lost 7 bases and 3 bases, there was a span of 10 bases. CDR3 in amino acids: CAITGQFNQPQHF. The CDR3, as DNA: TGTGCCATCACCGGACAGTTCAATCAGCCCCAGCATTTT.

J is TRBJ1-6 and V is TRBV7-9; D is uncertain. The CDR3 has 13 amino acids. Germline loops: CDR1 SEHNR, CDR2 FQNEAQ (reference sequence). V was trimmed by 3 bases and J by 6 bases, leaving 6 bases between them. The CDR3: CASSFEANSPLHF. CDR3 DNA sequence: TGTGCCAGCAGCTTCGAGGCTAATTCACCCCTCCACTTT.

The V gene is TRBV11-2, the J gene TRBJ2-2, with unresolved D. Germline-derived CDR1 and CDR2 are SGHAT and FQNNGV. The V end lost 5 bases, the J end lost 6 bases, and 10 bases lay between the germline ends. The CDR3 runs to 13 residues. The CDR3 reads CASSIQEAGELFF. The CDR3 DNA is TGTGCCAGCAGCATCCAGGAAGCCGGGGAGCTGTTTTTT.

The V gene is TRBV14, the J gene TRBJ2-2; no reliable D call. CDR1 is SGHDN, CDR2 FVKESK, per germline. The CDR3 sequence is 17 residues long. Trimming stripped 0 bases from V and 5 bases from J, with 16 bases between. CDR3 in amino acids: CASSQDKTALRTGELFF. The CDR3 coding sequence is TGTGCCAGCAGCCAAGATAAAACAGCCCTACGGACCGGGGAGCTGTTTTTT. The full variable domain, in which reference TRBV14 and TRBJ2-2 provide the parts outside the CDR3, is EAGVTQFPSHSVIEKGQTVTLRCDPISGHDNLYWYRRVMGKEIKFLLHFVKESKQDESGMPNNRFLAERTGGTYSTLKVQPAELEDSGVYFCASSQDKTALRTGELFFGEGSRLTVL.

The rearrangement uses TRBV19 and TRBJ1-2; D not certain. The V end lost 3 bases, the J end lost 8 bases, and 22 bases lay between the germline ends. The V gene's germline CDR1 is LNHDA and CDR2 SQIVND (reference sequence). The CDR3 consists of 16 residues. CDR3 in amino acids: CASSMDTTFRTSGYTF. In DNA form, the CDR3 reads TGTGCCAGTAGTATGGATACAACCTTTCGAACCTCCGGCTACACCTTC.

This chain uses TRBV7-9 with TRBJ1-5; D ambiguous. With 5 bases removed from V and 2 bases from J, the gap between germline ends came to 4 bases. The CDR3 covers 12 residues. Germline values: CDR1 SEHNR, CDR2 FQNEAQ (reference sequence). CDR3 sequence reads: CASSGGNQPQHF. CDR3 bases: TGTGCCAGCAGCGGCGGCAATCAGCCCCAGCATTTT.

CDR3 nucleotide sequence: TGTGCCAGTAAGTCTGGGGCCAACGTCCTGACTTTC. Its translation is CASKSGANVLTF. The V call is TRBV27, the J call TRBJ2-6; no firm D call. The germline CDR1 and CDR2 sequences are MNHEY and SMNVEV (reference sequence). V gave up 9 bases and J gave up 1 base, with 4 bases separating them. The CDR3 is made up of 12 amino acids.

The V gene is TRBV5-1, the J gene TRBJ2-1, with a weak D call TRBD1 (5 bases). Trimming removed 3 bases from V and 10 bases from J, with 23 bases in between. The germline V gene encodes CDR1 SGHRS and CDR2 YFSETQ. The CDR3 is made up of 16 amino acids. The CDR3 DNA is TGCGCCAGCAGCTGGGTCACAGGTGGGGTGGTTGGGGAGCAGTTCTTC. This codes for CASSWVTGGVVGEQFF.

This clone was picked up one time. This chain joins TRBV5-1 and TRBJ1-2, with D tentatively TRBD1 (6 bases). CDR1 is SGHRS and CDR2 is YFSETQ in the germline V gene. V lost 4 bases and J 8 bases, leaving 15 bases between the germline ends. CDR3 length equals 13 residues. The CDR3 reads CASSQTTGQGYTF. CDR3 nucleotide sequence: TGCGCCAGCAGCCAAACCACAGGGCAGGGCTACACCTTC.

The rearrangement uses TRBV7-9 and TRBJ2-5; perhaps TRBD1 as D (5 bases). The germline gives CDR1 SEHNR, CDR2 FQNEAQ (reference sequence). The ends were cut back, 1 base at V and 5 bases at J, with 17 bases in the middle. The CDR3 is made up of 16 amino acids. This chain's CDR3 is CASSLVSRGLYETQYF. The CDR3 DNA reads TGTGCCAGCAGCTTAGTGTCTAGGGGATTGTACGAGACCCAGTACTTC.

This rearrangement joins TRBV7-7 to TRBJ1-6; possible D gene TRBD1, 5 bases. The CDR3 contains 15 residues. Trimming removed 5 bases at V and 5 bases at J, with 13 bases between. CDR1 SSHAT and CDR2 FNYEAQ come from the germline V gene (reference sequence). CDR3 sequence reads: CASSQGHGNNSPLHF. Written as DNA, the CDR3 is TGTGCCAGCAGCCAAGGACATGGAAATAATTCACCCCTCCACTTT.

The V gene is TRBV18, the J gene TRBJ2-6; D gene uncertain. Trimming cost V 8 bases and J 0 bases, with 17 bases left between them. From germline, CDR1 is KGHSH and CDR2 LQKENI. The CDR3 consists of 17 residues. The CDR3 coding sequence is TGTGCCAGCACCAATACACTTCAGAGCTCTGGGGCCAACGTCCTGACTTTC. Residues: CASTNTLQSSGANVLTF.

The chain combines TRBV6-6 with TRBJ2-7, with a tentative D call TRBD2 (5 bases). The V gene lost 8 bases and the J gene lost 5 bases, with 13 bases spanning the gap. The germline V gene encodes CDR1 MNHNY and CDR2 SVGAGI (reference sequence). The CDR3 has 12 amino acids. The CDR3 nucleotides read TGTGCCAGCGCTACCGGGAACCACGAGCAGTACTTC. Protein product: CASATGNHEQYF.

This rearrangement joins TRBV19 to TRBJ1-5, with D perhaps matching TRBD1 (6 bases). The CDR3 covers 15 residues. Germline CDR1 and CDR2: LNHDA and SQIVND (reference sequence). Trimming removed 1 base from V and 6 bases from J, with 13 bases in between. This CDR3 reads CASSIVQQGGQPQHF. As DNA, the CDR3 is TGTGCCAGTAGTATAGTTCAACAGGGAGGTCAGCCCCAGCATTTT.